A single TCR beta chain is shown here with its context. Its specificity is unknown. This table comes from immunoSEQ multiplex PCR, and its TCRdb copy is limited to in-frame clones, with some not included. The table has approximately 2.5 million clones, under 95% seen once. These data originate in a study of shared clonotypes between healthy human individuals. Study-wide background: Plates per donor: three CD4 naive, three CD4 memory, two CD8 naive, one CD8 memory. Study conclusions and caveats: Researchers sampled only blood; tissue repertoires likely differ. Larger estimated richness was generally seen in naive subsets than in memory subsets.

This TCR came from a man in his late teens or twenties in good health. Some clones in this sample may be carry-over from other donors' samples. The sequenced material came from naive CD4+ T cells from PBMCs. As for subset: CD45RA+ positively selected.

The CDR3 nucleotides are TGTGCCAGCAGCAGGGGACTAGAGAACACCGGGGAGCTGTTTTTT. Its protein is CASSRGLENTGELFF. This chain uses TRBV7-3 with TRBJ2-2, with TRBD2 matching over 8 bases. The CDR3 consists of 15 residues. Germline CDR1 and CDR2: SGHTA and FQGTGA. V was pared by 5 bases and J by 1 base, with 3 bases of the junction left unmatched.